Listed below are T cell receptor beta chains from one sample, sequenced in a study of T cells in Graves' hyperthyroidism and ophthalmopathy. A single record per CDR3 protein comes from TCRdb applying MiXCR to the multiplex PCR reads. The sample includes about 530,000 distinct CDR3 sequences, roughly 17% of them seen just once. Sequenced input: blood. Receptors originate from a woman between 18 and 30 years old with Graves' ophthalmopathy. Each CDR3 is given without its conserved first and last residue.

j_call v_call cdr3_aa
TRBJ1-3 TRBV27 ASSYQGHSGNTIY
TRBJ2-7 TRBV7-9 ASIGTDSYEQY
TRBJ1-1 TRBV27 ASSLLWGGADTEAF
TRBJ1-2 TRBV29-1 SVRTGMEYGYT
TRBJ2-1 TRBV2 ASLKGHSNNEQF
TRBJ2-1 TRBV29-1 SVEETSYNEQF
TRBJ2-5 TRBV4-1 ASSQDQSPGSHQETQY
TRBJ2-1 TRBV7-3 ASSFGGRINEQF
TRBJ2-5 TRBV7-8 ASILQETQY
TRBJ1-5 TRBV28 ASSSGDRNQPQH
TRBJ2-7 TRBV3-1 ASSQAGAEQY
TRBJ2-1 TRBV12-3/TRBV12-4 ASRGRGEQF
TRBJ1-1 TRBV7-9 ASSSDRSTEAF
TRBJ1-2 TRBV7-2 ASSLDTRFNYGYT
TRBJ1-4 TRBV5-6 ASSYQTGTNEKLF
TRBJ2-2 TRBV7-9 ASRPRGSTGELF
TRBJ1-1 TRBV3-2 ASPDRENTEAF
TRBJ2-3 TRBV6-5 ASSYGGLAGTDTQY
TRBJ2-3 TRBV12-3/TRBV12-4 ASSLARGTDTQY
TRBJ2-1 TRBV20-1 SATSGREYNEQF
TRBJ1-1 TRBV5-1 ASSFTGQGNTEAF
TRBJ1-1 TRBV27 ASTKGTGVLNTEAF
TRBJ2-7 TRBV19 ASSMGDRGAYEQY
TRBJ2-3 TRBV18 ASSSRTSGITDTQY
TRBJ2-7 TRBV7-9 ASSPENAYEQY
TRBJ2-3 TRBV20-1 SARVNRDRADTQY
TRBJ1-6 TRBV6-1 ASSEDRDQWALH
TRBJ1-3 TRBV7-9 ASSSGLSGNTIY
TRBJ2-5 TRBV4-1 ASSQYSNSYQETQY
TRBJ2-3 TRBV29-1 SVRTGVDTDTQY